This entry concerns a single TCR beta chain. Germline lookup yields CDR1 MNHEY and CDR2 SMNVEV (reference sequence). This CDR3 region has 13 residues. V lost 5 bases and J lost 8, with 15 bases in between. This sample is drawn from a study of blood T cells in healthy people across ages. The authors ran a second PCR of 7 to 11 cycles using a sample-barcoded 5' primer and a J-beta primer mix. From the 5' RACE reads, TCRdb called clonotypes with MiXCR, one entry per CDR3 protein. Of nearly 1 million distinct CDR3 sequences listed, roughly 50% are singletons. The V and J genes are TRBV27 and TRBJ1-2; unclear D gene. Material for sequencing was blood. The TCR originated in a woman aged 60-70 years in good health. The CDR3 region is CASSTYFTSGYTF. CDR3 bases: TGTGCCAGCAGTACTTACTTTACCTCGGGCTACACCTTC.